Each of the 29 T cell receptor beta chains below was sequenced from the same sample in a study of identical twins. TCRdb used MiXCR to reprocess the 5' RACE reads, holding one entry per CDR3 protein. The repertoire includes 100,000 to 110,000 distinct CDR3 sequences, 5.9% of them detected once, and around 12% sits in the top ten. The specimen sequenced was memory T cells sorted from blood. The receptors were gathered from a woman aged 50 to 60 in good health.

This clonotype was detected a few times. The rearrangement links TRBV28 to TRBJ2-2, with TRBD2 matching over 7 bases. The junction had 7 bases not matched to a gene; V was cut back by 11 bases and J by 1 base. The CDR3 is 14 residues long. Germline CDR1 and CDR2: MDHEN and SYDVKM. The CDR3 spells CASGGGLNTGELFF. Here the CDR3 DNA reads TGTGCCTCCGGCGGGGGTTTGAACACCGGGGAGCTGTTTTTT.

This clonotype was seen more than once but under ten times. The genes are TRBV7-9 and TRBJ2-5, with D unresolved. The CDR3 extends over 13 amino acids. With 1 base removed from V and 2 bases from J, the gap between germline ends came to 5 bases. Looked up from germline, CDR1 is SEHNR and CDR2 is FQNEAQ (reference sequence). The CDR3 region has the DNA TGTGCCAGCAGCTTAGGTGCTCAAGAGACCCAGTACTTC. Encoded protein: CASSLGAQETQYF.

V is TRBV6-1 and J is TRBJ1-6, with D unresolved. The CDR3 extends over 15 amino acids. V gave up 2 bases and J gave up 13 bases, with 18 bases separating them. Germline CDR1 is MNHNS and CDR2 is SASEGT. CDR3 residues: CASSESGRISNPLHF. Here the CDR3 DNA reads TGTGCCAGCAGTGAAAGTGGCAGGATTTCTAACCCCCTCCACTTT.

The chain is built from TRBV7-2 and TRBJ2-1; no reliable D call. V lost 0 bases and J 13 bases, leaving 10 bases between the germline ends. This CDR3 spans 12 amino acids. Looked up from germline, CDR1 is SGHTA and CDR2 is FQGNSA. The CDR3 coding sequence is TGTGCCAGCAGCTTAGCGGCTAGGAATCAGTTCTTC. Translating it yields CASSLAARNQFF.

At least ten counts were recorded for this clonotype. J is TRBJ1-5 and V is TRBV24-1, with TRBD1 matching 8 bases. The length of the CDR3 is 18 residues. Per the germline V gene, CDR1 is KGHDR and CDR2 is SFDVKD. Germline trimming cut 6 bases from V and 2 bases from J; bases unmatched to any gene: 14. CDR3 nucleotide sequence: TGTGCCACCAGTTCCGACAGGGGCGCCCCGTTTGGCAATCAGCCCCAGCATTTT. Translating gives CATSSDRGAPFGNQPQHF.

This clonotype was detected ten times or more. The chain is built from TRBV12-3 or TRBV12-4 and TRBJ1-1; D ambiguous. Trimming took off 1 base at V and 4 bases at J, with 7 bases between the two ends. This CDR3 region has 13 residues. CDR3 nucleotide sequence: TGTGCCAGCAGTTTAGGGCCGGCCACTGAAGCTTTCTTT. It encodes CASSLGPATEAFF.

This clonotype was detected ten times or more. V and J are TRBV6-1 and TRBJ2-7; TRBD2 is a possible D gene (6 bases). V was trimmed by 6 bases and J by 3 bases, leaving 18 bases between them. The CDR3 extends over 15 amino acids. CDR1 is MNHNS, CDR2 SASEGT, per germline. The CDR3: CASRGGERGYYEQYF. CDR3 coding DNA: TGTGCCAGCAGGGGGGGAGAGAGAGGGTACTACGAGCAGTACTTC.

Ten or more counts support this clonotype. The J gene is TRBJ1-1, the V gene TRBV6-1, with D perhaps matching TRBD1 (5 bases). The germline gives CDR1 MNHNS, CDR2 SASEGT. CDR3 length: 15 amino acids. The V end was cut by 6 bases, the J end by 0 bases, with 14 bases between. CDR3 coding DNA: TGTGCCAGCAGGCGGGACCGGGGGATGAACACTGAAGCTTTCTTT. Amino acid sequence: CASRRDRGMNTEAFF.

This clonotype has at least ten counts. This chain uses TRBV29-1 with TRBJ2-1, with D perhaps TRBD1 (5 bases). Germline V CDR1 and CDR2: SQVTM, ANQGSEA. The length of the CDR3 is 11 residues. V was pared by 7 bases and J by 9 bases, with 13 bases between. CDR3 region: CSADSRGEQFF. CDR3 DNA: TGCAGCGCCGACAGTCGCGGTGAGCAGTTCTTC.

This clonotype was observed at least ten times. The conserved closing phenylalanine or tryptophan is absent in this CDR3, likely reflecting a read error. The limits of the CDR3 on the DNA are not certain, so only TCRdb's listed CDR3 is given. The chain combines TRBV10-3 with TRBJ1-2; the listed D gene, TRBD1, was not tested against the DNA. Germline V gene data show CDR1 as ENHRY and CDR2 as SYGVKD. The CDR3 region is 12 residues in length, termini included. This chain's CDR3 is CAISDTQGASVL.

This clonotype was picked up many times. The chain has TRBV12-3 or TRBV12-4 and TRBJ1-6; weak D call: TRBD1 (5 bases). This CDR3 comprises 14 residues. The ends were cut back, 6 bases at V and 5 bases at J, with 11 bases in the middle. The CDR3 reads CASSGGGDNSPLHF. DNA of the CDR3: TGTGCCAGCAGCGGCGGAGGGGATAATTCACCCCTCCACTTT.

Concerning this clonotype: Being one base from a much bigger clone, this may be a read error. V gene TRBV11-2 combines with J gene TRBJ2-1; 13 bases are shared with TRBD2. V trimming: 5 bases; J trimming: 10 bases; junction bases outside the gene matches: 11. CDR1 and CDR2 (germline): SGHAT, FQNNGV. The CDR3 extends over 16 amino acids. The CDR3 DNA follows: TGTGCCAGCAGCCGGACTAGCGGGAGAGGAGCCAAAGAGCAGTTCTTC. As protein: CASSRTSGRGAKEQFF.

This clonotype was detected ten times or more. The chain joins TRBV5-1 to TRBJ2-3; unclear D gene. The germline V gene encodes CDR1 SGHRS and CDR2 YFSETQ. The CDR3 is made up of 14 amino acids. V dropped 1 base and J dropped 4 bases, with 10 bases sitting between them. CDR3 sequence (DNA): TGCGCCAGCAGCTTGTCCCGAATTTCAGATACGCAGTATTTT. Its protein product is CASSLSRISDTQYF.

The chain couples TRBV20-1 to TRBJ1-4; the match to TRBD1 covers 8 bases. V was pared by 6 bases and J by 4 bases, with 7 bases of the junction left unmatched. There are 14 residues in the CDR3. Germline CDR1 reads DFQATT; CDR2 reads SNEGSKA (reference sequence). The DNA for the CDR3 is TGCAGTGCAAAGAATACAGGGGGTAATGAAAAACTGTTTTTT. Translation: CSAKNTGGNEKLFF.

Many counts were recorded for this clonotype. The rearrangement joins TRBV12-3 or TRBV12-4 to TRBJ1-5, with D hard to call. V lost 2 bases and J lost 5, with 7 bases in between. The CDR3 is made up of 13 amino acids. The CDR3 region has the DNA TGTGCCAGCAGTTTAACGGCCTATCAGCCCCAGCATTTT. Its protein is CASSLTAYQPQHF.

This rearrangement joins TRBV5-6 to TRBJ2-2, with 7 bases matching TRBD1. CDR1 is SGHDT, CDR2 YYEEEE, per germline. Trimming cost V 4 bases and J 4 bases; bases outside gene matches: 7. The CDR3 runs 15 residues. CDR3 DNA: TGTGCCAGCAGCCTACAGACAGGGTTCACCGGGGAGCTGTTTTTT. Its protein product is CASSLQTGFTGELFF.

This clonotype has at least ten counts. The chain is built from TRBV20-1 and TRBJ2-1, with TRBD1 matching 7 bases. The CDR3 consists of 13 residues. The V gene's germline CDR1 is DFQATT and CDR2 SNEGSKA (reference sequence). V trimming: 4 bases; J trimming: 3 bases; junction bases outside the gene matches: 3. The CDR3: CSATDRIYNEQFF. CDR3 DNA sequence: TGCAGTGCTACGGACAGGATCTACAATGAGCAGTTCTTC.

This clonotype was seen a few times. V gene TRBV18 combines with J gene TRBJ1-1; D is ambiguous. Germline-derived CDR1 and CDR2 are KGHSH and LQKENI. The V gene lost 2 bases and the J gene lost 4 bases, with 8 bases spanning the gap. The CDR3 has 13 residues. The CDR3 is CASSPRAGTEAFF. CDR3 DNA sequence: TGTGCCAGCTCACCAAGGGCCGGCACTGAAGCTTTCTTT.

This clonotype has at least ten counts. The rearrangement joins TRBV29-1 to TRBJ2-7; a weak D match, TRBD2 (5 bases). Germline values: CDR1 SQVTM, CDR2 ANQGSEA. V lost 6 bases, J lost 6 bases, and 12 bases lay in between. The CDR3 sequence is 11 residues long. The CDR3 DNA reads TGCAGCGTAAAAGAGGGTGTCGAGCAGTACGTC. This gives the protein CSVKEGVEQYV.

There are a few counts of this clonotype. This may come from a read error, since a much larger clone is one base off. The chain uses TRBV4-1 and TRBJ2-6, with a tentative D call TRBD1 (5 bases). The CDR3 length is 13 residues. Germline CDR1 and CDR2: MGHRA and YSYEKL. The CDR3 DNA follows: TGCGCCAGCGCCAGCTCTGGGGCCAACGTCCTGTCTTTC. This codes for CASASSGANVLSF.

This clonotype was counted ten times or more. For the CDR3, the DNA is TGTGCCAGCAGCCAAGCCTACGACAAACAAGAGACCCAGTACTTC. This encodes CASSQAYDKQETQYF. The rearrangement links TRBV4-2 to TRBJ2-5; unclear D gene. The CDR3 has 15 residues. Trimming cost V 1 base and J 2 bases, with 11 bases left between them. Germline V gene lookup returns CDR1 LGHNA and CDR2 YNFKEQ.

This clonotype showed up many times. J is TRBJ2-2 and V is TRBV5-1; TRBD1 matches at 7 bases. The CDR3 sequence is 13 residues long. Trimming cost V 4 bases and J 5 bases; bases outside gene matches: 2. Germline V CDR1 and CDR2: SGHRS, YFSETQ. CDR3 in DNA: TGCGCCAGCAGCAGGGGGCGGACCGGGGAGCTGTTTTTT. Translation: CASSRGRTGELFF. The complete variable domain, with remaining parts taken from reference TRBV5-1 and TRBJ2-2, reads KAGVTQTPRYLIKTRGQQVTLSCSPISGHRSVSWYQQTPGQGLQFLFEYFSETQRNKGNFPGRFSGRQFSNSRSEMNVSTLELGDSALYLCASSRGRTGELFFGEGSRLTVL.

This clonotype was observed many times. CDR3 DNA sequence: TGTGCCAGCAGCCAAGCGCCAGGACTTACTAATGAAAAACTGTTTTTT. This translates into CASSQAPGLTNEKLFF. J is TRBJ1-4 and V is TRBV4-2; D is unclear. CDR1 is LGHNA and CDR2 is YNFKEQ in the germline V gene. V lost 1 base and J lost 2, with 11 bases in between. This CDR3 spans 16 amino acids.

This clonotype was counted at least ten times. The rearrangement uses TRBV4-1 and TRBJ2-3; 8 bases are shared with TRBD1. The germline V gene encodes CDR1 MGHRA and CDR2 YSYEKL. The CDR3 has 18 amino acids. The V and J ends lost 1 base and 2 bases, in that order; junction bases with no gene match: 11. The CDR3 DNA sequence: TGCGCCAGCAGCCAAGTACTACCGGGACAGGCTTACACAGATACGCAGTATTTT. Protein product: CASSQVLPGQAYTDTQYF.

There are a few counts of this clonotype. This rearrangement joins TRBV29-1 to TRBJ2-3; no clear D. The CDR3 covers 12 residues. The V end was cut by 4 bases, the J end by 4 bases, with 9 bases between. In germline, CDR1 is SQVTM, CDR2 ANQGSEA. The CDR3 DNA sequence: TGCAGCGTTGTGGCTGTAGCAGATACGCAGTATTTT. It codes for CSVVAVADTQYF.

This clonotype has a count of ten or more. This sequence joins TRBV3-1 and TRBJ2-3; D gene ambiguous. Germline V gene sequence: CDR1 LGHDT, CDR2 YNNKEL (reference sequence). The CDR3 covers 15 residues. V was clipped by 2 bases and J by 1 base, with 10 bases between them. Written as DNA, the CDR3 is TGTGCCAGCAGCCAATACCCACTGGGCACAGATACGCAGTATTTT. Its translation: CASSQYPLGTDTQYF.

This clonotype showed up many times. V usage is TRBV10-2 and J usage is TRBJ2-3; a weak D match, TRBD2 (6 bases). Trimming left V 8 bases short and J 0 bases short, with 9 bases between. Germline CDR1 WSHSY, CDR2 SAAADI. This CDR3 region has 13 residues. The CDR3 bases are TGCGCCAGCTTGGCGGGGAGCACAGATACGCAGTATTTT. It translates to CASLAGSTDTQYF.

This clonotype showed up many times. The V call is TRBV5-1, the J call TRBJ2-4; D could derive from TRBD1 or TRBD2 (6 bases each). V lost 7 bases and J lost 1, with 15 bases in between. This CDR3 is built from 15 residues. Germline assignment: CDR1 SGHRS and CDR2 YFSETQ. CDR3 loop: CASGRGLGAKNIQYF. The CDR3 DNA is TGCGCCAGCGGCCGGGGGCTAGGGGCCAAAAACATTCAGTACTTC.

This clonotype appeared a few times. Germline is not matched at one junction end, which may reflect a read error. The V gene is TRBV3-1, the J gene TRBJ1-1; D unclear. This CDR3 spans 9 amino acids. CDR1 and CDR2 (germline): LGHDT, YNNKEL (reference sequence). The CDR3 sequence is CASSPGLYF. For the CDR3, the DNA is TGTGCCAGCAGCCCCGGACTGTATTTT. Full variable domain (remainder filled in from reference TRBV3-1 and TRBJ1-1): DTAVSQTPKYLVTQMGNDKSIKCEQNLGHDTMYWYKQDSKKFLKIMFSYNNKELIINETVPNRFSPKSPDKAHLNLHINSLELGDSAVYFCASSPGLYFGQGTRLTVV.